Below, 21 T cell receptor beta chains from the same sample are listed, as sequenced in a study of blood T cell repertoires in COVID-19. Libraries were prepared by immunoSEQ multiplex PCR; TCRdb keeps only in-frame clonotypes and omits some of them. The sample lists 200,000 to 250,000 clones; less than 90% were seen once. Sequenced material: peripheral blood. Receptor source: a man younger than 40 with active or convalescent COVID-19.

The chain has TRBV27 and TRBJ2-2; TRBD2 is a possible D gene (6 bases). The V and J ends lost 8 bases and 5 bases respectively, with 18 bases between them. Germline CDR1 and CDR2: MNHEY and SMNVEV (reference sequence). The CDR3 sequence is 15 residues long. CDR3 coding DNA: TGTGCCAGCCAACTAGCTGCCGGGGGTACCGGGGAGCTGTTTTTT. This gives the protein CASQLAAGGTGELFF.

V gene TRBV6-5 combines with J gene TRBJ1-2; D is possibly TRBD1 (6 bases). The CDR3 has 13 amino acids. Trimming left V 6 bases short and J 7 bases short, with 15 bases between. CDR1 and CDR2 from the germline V gene are MNHEY and SVGAGI. The DNA of the CDR3 is TGTGCCAGCAGGCTTACAGGGCAGGGTGGCTACACCTTC. Protein sequence: CASRLTGQGGYTF.

The rearrangement links TRBV6-5 to TRBJ1-2; maybe TRBD1 (6 bases). The V end was cut by 8 bases, the J end by 1 base, with 14 bases between. The CDR3 length is 14 residues. Germline V gene data show CDR1 as MNHEY and CDR2 as SVGAGI. The CDR3 here is CASSTGIVNYGYTF. In nucleotides, the CDR3 is TGTGCCAGCTCTACAGGGATAGTTAACTATGGCTACACCTTC.

The gene calls are TRBV6-6 and TRBJ2-1, with D uncertain. CDR1 and CDR2 (germline): MNHNY, SVGAGI (reference sequence). The V end was cut by 2 bases, the J end by 2 bases, with 7 bases between. The CDR3 consists of 14 residues. This chain's CDR3 is CASSYVQTYNEQFF. The CDR3 DNA follows: TGTGCCAGCAGTTACGTACAGACCTACAATGAGCAGTTCTTC.

V and J are TRBV27 and TRBJ1-6; 7 bases map to TRBD1. CDR1 and CDR2 (germline): MNHEY, SMNVEV (reference sequence). The length of the CDR3 is 16 residues. Trimming cost V 5 bases and J 4 bases; bases outside gene matches: 8. In DNA form, the CDR3 reads TGTGCCAGCAGTACAAAGACAGGGATATATAATTCACCCCTCCACTTT. Amino acids: CASSTKTGIYNSPLHF.

V gene TRBV4-1 combines with J gene TRBJ2-1; the match to TRBD1 covers 7 bases. The V and J ends lost 6 bases and 2 bases, in that order; junction bases with no gene match: 10. The CDR3 totals 16 residues. Germline CDR1 reads MGHRA; CDR2 reads YSYEKL. CDR3 sequence reads: CASRVHQGDPYNEQFF. The CDR3 DNA follows: TGCGCCAGCAGAGTTCACCAGGGGGATCCCTACAATGAGCAGTTCTTC.

The gene calls are TRBV6-5 and TRBJ1-6, with 9 bases matching TRBD1. CDR3 length: 15 residues. The V gene's germline CDR1 is MNHEY and CDR2 SVGAGI. Losses at the gene ends were 0 bases for V and 10 bases for J; bases not matched to a gene: 4. Written as DNA, the CDR3 is TGTGCCAGCAGTTACTCCGGGACAGGGCAGTCACCCCTCCACTTT. Translation: CASSYSGTGQSPLHF.

This clone was seen a few times. The rearrangement uses TRBV28 and TRBJ1-5; maybe TRBD1 (6 bases). The V end lost 6 bases, the J end lost 3 bases, and 21 bases lay between the germline ends. There are 17 residues in the CDR3. CDR1 MDHEN and CDR2 SYDVKM come from the germline V gene. The CDR3 sequence: CASRFQQGVVPNQPQHF. The CDR3 DNA reads TGTGCCAGCAGGTTCCAACAGGGAGTCGTTCCCAATCAGCCCCAGCATTTT.

The V call is TRBV12-1, the J call TRBJ2-1; TRBD2 is taken as the D call from the table, unchecked against the DNA. TRBV12-1 is assigned pseudogene status. The length of the CDR3 is 14 residues. The DNA of the CDR3 is TGTGCCAGCAGCTCCCCCCCGGCCGGGGATGAGCAGTTCTTC. Protein: CASSSPPAGDEQFF.

This chain links TRBV2 with TRBJ1-2, with TRBD1 matching 9 bases. V shed 5 bases, J shed 7 bases, and the junction held 5 bases outside the gene matches. The CDR3 extends over 13 amino acids. Germline values: CDR1 SNHLY, CDR2 FYNNEI. The CDR3 here is CASSYGQGSGYTF. CDR3 nucleotide sequence: TGTGCCAGCAGTTACGGACAGGGGAGTGGCTACACCTTC.

The chain joins TRBV11-2 to TRBJ2-2, with TRBD2 identical over 9 bases. Germline assignment: CDR1 SGHAT and CDR2 FQNNGV. V was pared by 6 bases and J by 5 bases, with 10 bases of the junction left unmatched. The CDR3 is made up of 16 amino acids. CDR3 residues: CASRPLRGGDTGELFF. The CDR3 coding sequence is TGTGCCAGCAGGCCCTTGCGGGGGGGCGATACCGGGGAGCTGTTTTTT.

This chain uses TRBV5-1 with TRBJ1-1; 7 positions match TRBD1. The CDR3 contains 15 residues. With 4 bases clipped from V and 3 bases from J, the junction kept 9 bases outside the gene matches. Germline V gene lookup returns CDR1 SGHRS and CDR2 YFSETQ. CDR3 amino acids: CASSLGDREDTEAFF. The CDR3, as DNA: TGCGCCAGCAGCCTGGGCGACAGGGAAGACACTGAAGCTTTCTTT.

The chain recombines TRBV3-1 (or the pseudogene TRBV3-2) with TRBJ2-7; possibly TRBD1 for D (5 bases). This CDR3 spans 14 amino acids. Germline V gives CDR1 LGHDT, CDR2 YNNKEL (reference sequence). V dropped 2 bases and J dropped 2 bases, with 10 bases sitting between them. Here the CDR3 reads CASSQPGNTYEQYF. DNA of the CDR3: TGTGCCAGCAGCCAACCAGGGAACACCTACGAGCAGTACTTC.

The genes are TRBV30 and TRBJ2-3, with TRBD2 as a possible D gene (5 bases). Trimming took 2 bases from V and 5 from J, leaving 14 bases between them. This CDR3 has 14 residues. The germline gives CDR1 GTSNPN, CDR2 SVGIG (reference sequence). CDR3 protein: CAWSFSGRVDTQYF. The DNA for the CDR3 is TGTGCCTGGAGTTTCAGCGGCCGAGTAGATACGCAGTATTTT.

The chain links TRBV19 to TRBJ2-1; 10 nucleotides align to TRBD1. The germline V gene encodes CDR1 LNHDA and CDR2 SQIVND (reference sequence). Trimming removed 4 bases from V and 7 bases from J; junction bases left unmatched: 7. This CDR3 has 15 residues. The CDR3 nucleotides read TGTGCCAGTAGTACCCGACAGGGGGCCGGTAATGAGCAGTTCTTC. Protein product: CASSTRQGAGNEQFF.

This CDR3 is CASSQEVRVFLNTGELFF. DNA for the CDR3: TGCGCCAGCAGCCAAGAAGTCAGGGTGTTCTTGAACACCGGGGAGCTGTTTTTT. The chain joins TRBV4-1 to TRBJ2-2, with D possibly being TRBD1 (5 bases). Trimming cost V 0 bases and J 1 base, with 15 bases left between them. In germline, CDR1 is MGHRA, CDR2 YSYEKL. The CDR3 sequence is 18 residues long.

The V and J genes are TRBV19 and TRBJ2-3; 9 bases fit TRBD2. Germline values: CDR1 LNHDA, CDR2 SQIVND (reference sequence). V trimming: 5 bases; J trimming: 2 bases; junction bases outside the gene matches: 11. The CDR3 has 17 amino acids. CDR3 protein: CASSPLQRGDSTDTQYF. The CDR3 nucleotides read TGTGCCAGTAGTCCACTACAGCGGGGGGACTCCACAGATACGCAGTATTTT.

This chain joins TRBV27 and TRBJ1-5, with a possible D match to TRBD1 (5 bases). The V gene's germline CDR1 is MNHEY and CDR2 SMNVEV (reference sequence). The CDR3 runs to 14 residues. Trimming cost V 6 bases and J 2 bases, with 11 bases left between them. In nucleotides, the CDR3 is TGTGCCAGCAGCGACTCGGGGGGCAATCAGCCCCAGCATTTT. It codes for CASSDSGGNQPQHF.

The rearrangement links TRBV10-3 to TRBJ2-3, with D possibly TRBD1 on 6 matching bases. Germline CDR1 is ENHRY and CDR2 is SYGVKD. Trimming took 6 bases from V and 4 from J, leaving 17 bases between them. This CDR3 has 15 amino acids. CDR3 residues: CAISPGTPSPDTQYF. For the CDR3, the DNA is TGTGCCATCAGCCCCGGGACACCATCTCCAGATACGCAGTATTTT.

V gene TRBV7-4 combines with J gene TRBJ1-2, with D unresolved. CDR1 and CDR2 (germline): SGHVT, SQSDAQ. The CDR3 sequence is 16 residues long. V gave up 3 bases and J gave up 0 bases, with 14 bases separating them. In DNA form, the CDR3 reads TGTGCCAGCAGCTTTAGCCCCCGACCAGCTAACTATGGCTACACCTTC. Translation: CASSFSPRPANYGYTF. Based on the CDR3 plus reference TRBV7-4 and TRBJ1-2, the full variable domain is GAGVSQSPRYKVAKRGRDVALRCDSISGHVTLYWYRQTLGQGSEVLTYSQSDAQRDKSGRPSGRFSAERPERSVSTLKIQRTEQGDSAVYLCASSFSPRPANYGYTFGSGTRLTVV.

The CDR3 is CASSTDRASSYEQYF. Here the CDR3 DNA reads TGCGCCAGCAGCACTGACAGGGCGAGCTCCTACGAGCAGTACTTC. The J gene is TRBJ2-7, the V gene TRBV5-1; 7 bases are a match to TRBD1. The CDR3 is 15 amino acids. Germline CDR1 is SGHRS and CDR2 is YFSETQ. V was clipped by 4 bases and J by 0 bases; unmatched bases: 7.